This TCR beta chain was found in a study of T cell responses to AZD1222 COVID-19 vaccine. About the research overall: Second-dose intervals near 4 or 12 weeks were combined.

The table came from immunoSEQ multiplex PCR; TCRdb's copy has only in-frame clones and leaves some out. The table has roughly 130,000 clones, more than 85% seen once. Worth noting for this clone: The antigen is undetermined.

Trimming pared 2 bases from V and 4 bases from J, leaving 5 bases between. The CDR3 totals 12 residues. From germline, CDR1 is MNHNS and CDR2 SASEGT. Regarding the study as a whole: Spike-specific TCR breadth and depth rose after two AZD1222 doses.

This receptor was identified in an adult in good health. This specimen was peripheral blood, taken on day 0 of AZD1222 vaccination. The rearrangement joins TRBV6-1 to TRBJ1-2; D unclear. The CDR3 region has the DNA TGTGCCAGCAGTGAATCAAGCTATGGCTACACCTTC. Amino acids: CASSESSYGYTF.